The clone carrying this T cell receptor beta chain was recorded once. The antigen is not known. The CDR3 extends over 17 amino acids. On the immunoSEQ platform, TCR beta CDR3s were sequenced at survey depth. The data were produced by immunoSEQ multiplex PCR, yet TCRdb's version contains in-frame clones alone and is incomplete. This sample yields approximately 4,900 clones, of which around 66% are seen a single time; over 40% belongs to the top ten. The sample comes from a study of CD8 T cell repertoires and HIV-1 epitope variants. Across the whole study: Twenty-five autologous and known Gag and Nef epitope variant peptides each stimulated T cells separately. An uncultured baseline aliquot held 1M T cells.

This TCR was sampled from a male donor with HIV. The chain links TRBV1 to TRBJ2-2; the D segment call TRBD2 is taken from the table without a DNA check. TRBV1 is a documented pseudogene. Sequencing was done on a sample of cultured CD8+ T cells derived from PBMCs. The CDR3 region has the DNA TGCACCAGCAGCCAAGGTTCGGGGGGGCAGGACACCGGGGAGCTGTTTTTT. This encodes CTSSQGSGGQDTGELFF.